The 18 T cell receptor beta chains below all came from one sample that was sequenced in a study of naive and memory T cell subsets. Four PCR rounds used nested alpha and beta constant region primers plus the SP2 primer. TCRdb reanalysed the 5' RACE reads using MiXCR and keeps one entry per CDR3 protein. The top ten hold 15% to 20% of the sample, which has about 62,000 distinct CDR3 sequences, approximately 8.5% seen once. TCR cDNA received a 3' ligated oligonucleotide that carried a UMI. Receptors originate from a female donor in good health.

This clonotype was observed a single time. CDR3 sequence (DNA): TGTGCCACCAGTGATGTAGCGGGAGGCAGCTCCTACAATGAGCAGTTCTTC. Translating it yields CATSDVAGGSSYNEQFF. The V and J genes are TRBV24-1 and TRBJ2-1; 10 bases map to TRBD2. Germline V lookup: CDR1 KGHDR, CDR2 SFDVKD. V dropped 3 bases and J dropped 0; count of bases not matched to a gene: 4. The CDR3 is 17 residues long.

The CDR3, as DNA: TGTGCCAGCAGTTTAGCGGGCAGCTCCTACAATGAGCAGTTCTTC. This translates into CASSLAGSSYNEQFF. The V and J genes are TRBV28 and TRBJ2-1; perhaps TRBD2 as D (5 bases). V was shortened by 2 bases and J by 0 bases, with 8 bases between the two germline ends. The CDR3 is 15 residues long. Germline CDR1 reads MDHEN; CDR2 reads SYDVKM.

This clonotype was detected ten times or more. The chain employs TRBV6-2 or TRBV6-3 and TRBJ1-5, with TRBD1 matching 8 bases. The CDR3 extends over 16 amino acids. V shed 2 bases, J shed 7 bases, and the junction held 10 bases outside the gene matches. Germline lookup yields CDR1 MNHEY and CDR2 SVGEGT. In nucleotides, the CDR3 is TGTGCCAGCAGTTACGGGGCTGGACAGGGTTGGCAGCCCCAGCATTTT. Residues: CASSYGAGQGWQPQHF.

The V and J genes are TRBV12-3 or TRBV12-4 and TRBJ2-1, with D perhaps matching TRBD1 or TRBD2 (5 bases each). Trimming took 4 bases from V and 0 from J, leaving 13 bases between them. CDR3 size: 16 residues. CDR3 sequence reads: CASSSPGPYSYNEQFF. In DNA form, the CDR3 reads TGTGCCAGCAGTTCACCGGGACCCTACTCCTACAATGAGCAGTTCTTC.

The V gene is TRBV19, the J gene TRBJ2-1; tentative D call: TRBD2 (6 bases). This CDR3 region has 15 residues. Trimming left V 3 bases short and J 8 bases short, with 17 bases between. Germline V gene lookup returns CDR1 LNHDA and CDR2 SQIVND (reference sequence). CDR3 nucleotide sequence: TGTGCCAGTAGTATGCGGACTAAGGCGTCCTATGAGCAGTTCTTC. This gives the protein CASSMRTKASYEQFF.

The chain has TRBV5-4 and TRBJ2-7, with TRBD1 matching over 9 bases. The germline V gene encodes CDR1 SGHNT and CDR2 YYREEE (reference sequence). CDR3 length: 17 amino acids. V was clipped by 1 base and J by 7 bases; unmatched bases: 15. CDR3 sequence reads: CASSLTTGTGNWDEQYF. The CDR3 DNA reads TGTGCCAGCAGCTTGACTACCGGGACAGGGAACTGGGATGAGCAGTACTTC. Together with reference TRBV5-4 and TRBJ2-7, the CDR3 gives the full variable domain: ETGVTQSPTHLIKTRGQQVTLRCSSQSGHNTVSWYQQALGQGPQFIFQYYREEENGRGNFPPRFSGLQFPNYSSELNVNALELDDSALYLCASSLTTGTGNWDEQYFGPGTRLTVT.

The table lists this clonotype with many counts. This chain uses TRBV20-1 with TRBJ1-3; D uncertain. CDR1 is DFQATT, CDR2 SNEGSKA, per germline (reference sequence). This CDR3 contains 13 residues. V lost 0 bases to trimming and J lost 1 base, with 4 bases between them. The CDR3 is CSARDPSGNTIYF. The CDR3 region has the DNA TGCAGTGCTAGAGATCCTTCTGGAAACACCATATATTTT.

In this sample, this clonotype turned up a few times. The chain has TRBV19 and TRBJ2-3, with D perhaps matching TRBD2 (6 bases). V dropped 6 bases and J dropped 6 bases, with 13 bases sitting between them. CDR1 and CDR2 (germline): LNHDA, SQIVND (reference sequence). The CDR3 has 13 residues. In DNA, the CDR3 is TGTGCCAGTAGCCTAGCGTTTCAGGATACGCAGTATTTT. Its translation: CASSLAFQDTQYF.

This clonotype turned up a few times. The chain recombines TRBV12-3 or TRBV12-4 with TRBJ2-1; D not certain. The V end was cut by 2 bases, the J end by 6 bases, with 8 bases between. CDR3 length equals 13 residues. DNA of the CDR3: TGTGCCAGCAGTTTACCAAGAGCCAATGAGCAGTTCTTC. Translating gives CASSLPRANEQFF.

This rearrangement joins TRBV18 to TRBJ2-7, with no clear D. The CDR3 length is 12 residues. CDR1 and CDR2 from the germline V gene are KGHSH and LQKENI. With 1 base removed from V and 7 bases from J, the gap between germline ends came to 8 bases. CDR3 sequence reads: CASSPRVLEQYF. CDR3 in DNA: TGTGCCAGCTCACCACGAGTCCTGGAGCAGTACTTC.

The chain couples TRBV12-3 or TRBV12-4 to TRBJ2-3; 8 bases line up with TRBD2. CDR3 length: 13 amino acids. Trimming removed 6 bases from V and 11 bases from J; junction bases left unmatched: 10. The CDR3 protein is CASSPGTRVGQYF. The CDR3 region has the DNA TGTGCCAGCAGCCCCGGGACTAGAGTCGGGCAGTATTTT.

This clonotype has at least ten counts. The V call is TRBV7-2, the J call TRBJ1-5; D is unresolved. CDR3 length equals 13 residues. CDR1 and CDR2 (germline): SGHTA, FQGNSA. Trimming stripped 5 bases from V and 7 bases from J, with 12 bases between. CDR3 amino acids: CASSPSPQQPQHF. The CDR3 nucleotides are TGTGCCAGCAGCCCCTCGCCACAGCAGCCCCAGCATTTT.

This chain joins TRBV19 and TRBJ1-5; D not certain. V lost 6 bases, J lost 3 bases, and 9 bases lay in between. This CDR3 is 13 amino acids long. Germline loops: CDR1 LNHDA, CDR2 SQIVND (reference sequence). CDR3 DNA sequence: TGTGCCAGTAGGGGTGCGCCCAATCAGCCCCAGCATTTT. The encoded protein is CASRGAPNQPQHF.

The V call is TRBV9, the J call TRBJ2-3; weak D call: TRBD2 (5 bases). Germline V CDR1 and CDR2: SGDLS, YYNGEE. The CDR3 is 15 residues long. V was shortened by 0 bases and J by 1 base, with 9 bases between the two germline ends. CDR3 in amino acids: CASSVVPGGTDTQYF. Here the CDR3 DNA reads TGTGCCAGCAGCGTAGTCCCCGGGGGCACAGATACGCAGTATTTT.

This clonotype was detected many times. The chain uses TRBV20-1 and TRBJ1-1; no clear D gene. CDR1 and CDR2 from the germline V gene are DFQATT and SNEGSKA (reference sequence). This CDR3 spans 15 amino acids. V lost 0 bases, J lost 0 bases, and 11 bases lay in between. CDR3 in DNA: TGCAGTGCTAGAGATCTCGGCGGCCTGAACACTGAAGCTTTCTTT. Encoded protein: CSARDLGGLNTEAFF.

This sequence joins TRBV7-3 and TRBJ2-1; 8 bases line up with TRBD2. This CDR3 has 15 amino acids. Germline CDR1 is SGHTA and CDR2 is FQGTGA. V gave up 2 bases and J gave up 3 bases; unmatched junction bases: 3. CDR3 nucleotides: TGTGCCAGCAGCTTAGGGGGACTAGGCTACAATGAGCAGTTCTTC. Its protein product is CASSLGGLGYNEQFF.

V and J are TRBV6-6 and TRBJ1-1; no definite D call. The germline V gene has CDR1 MNHNY and CDR2 SVGAGI (reference sequence). The CDR3 has 11 amino acids. Trimming took off 11 bases at V and 6 bases at J, with 13 bases between the two ends. The CDR3, as DNA: TGTGCCTCCAAACTGGGCGCTGAAGCTTTCTTT. Translating gives CASKLGAEAFF.

The chain recombines TRBV5-1 with TRBJ2-6, with TRBD1 matching 9 bases. The V gene end was trimmed by 4 bases and the J gene end by 0 bases; junction bases not matched to a gene: 5. The CDR3 covers 17 residues. CDR1 is SGHRS and CDR2 is YFSETQ in the germline V gene. In nucleotides, the CDR3 is TGCGCCAGCAGCCGGACAGGGGCCAACTCTGGGGCCAACGTCCTGACTTTC. Translated, it gives CASSRTGANSGANVLTF.